This is a list of T cell receptor beta chains from one sample in a study of OX40 agonist ivuxolimab in advanced cancers. Produced via immunoSEQ multiplex PCR; TCRdb's table is partial and in-frame only. The data show 70,000 or so clones, 87% seen once. The source was CD4+ or CD8+ T cells sorted from blood, collected in a trial of the OX40 agonist ivuxolimab. All receptors come from an adult with an advanced solid tumor such as melanoma, head and neck, liver or kidney cancer. The CDR3 runs from the conserved cysteine through the conserved F or W. Fields, in order: V gene, clone size, J gene, D gene, CDR3 protein, CDR3 DNA. The D gene is left open where the match is weak. Clone sizes are given selectively: once, few, many, or a class where the clone is expanded.

TRBV5-1	-	TRBJ2-5	-	CASSSSARQETQYF	TGCGCCAGCAGCTCTAGCGCCAGGCAAGAGACCCAGTACTTC
TRBV4-1	-	TRBJ1-1	TRBD1	CASSQERRGQTEAFF	TGCGCCAGCAGCCAAGAACGAAGGGGGCAAACTGAAGCTTTCTTT
TRBV7-6	-	TRBJ2-1	-	CASSLVTGYYNEQFF	TGTGCCAGCAGCTTAGTAACGGGGTATTACAATGAGCAGTTCTTC
TRBV9	few	TRBJ1-4	-	CASKRGPTNEKLFF	TGTGCCAGCAAAAGGGGACCAACTAATGAAAAACTGTTTTTT
TRBV5-1	once	TRBJ1-5	-	CASSLVPGGDQPQHF	TGCGCCAGCAGCTTAGTACCCGGGGGCGATCAGCCCCAGCATTTT
TRBV6-5	-	TRBJ2-7	-	CASKEWRGVSEQYF	TGTGCCAGCAAAGAGTGGCGAGGGGTAAGCGAGCAGTACTTC
TRBV7-2	-	TRBJ2-5	TRBD2	CASSGSGGQETQYF	TGTGCCAGCAGCGGTAGCGGGGGACAAGAGACCCAGTACTTC
TRBV29-1	-	TRBJ2-7	TRBD1	CSAITDRGFYYEQYF	TGCAGCGCCATCACTGACAGGGGGTTTTACTACGAGCAGTACTTC
TRBV12-2	-	TRBJ2-1	-	CASRQLQGCNEQFF	TGTGCAAGTCGCCAACTACAGGGGTGCAATGAGCAGTTCTTC
TRBV5-4	-	TRBJ1-2	-	CASRVGGRFGYTF	TGTGCCAGCAGGGTTGGGGGCAGGTTCGGCTACACCTTC
TRBV5-4	-	TRBJ2-2	TRBD1	CASSPGQSSTGELFF	TGTGCCAGCAGCCCGGGACAGAGTTCGACCGGGGAGCTGTTTTTT
TRBV18	-	TRBJ1-3	-	CASSPQTGDTIYF	TGTGCCAGCTCACCCCAGACTGGAGACACCATATATTTT
TRBV30	-	TRBJ1-4	-	CAWSERIWEKLFF	TGTGCCTGGAGTGAAAGGATCTGGGAAAAACTGTTTTTT
TRBV18	-	TRBJ2-7	-	CASSPYGTSYEQYF	TGTGCCAGCTCACCCTATGGGACTTCCTACGAGCAGTACTTC
TRBV5-1	-	TRBJ2-2	TRBD2	CASSESGGSNTGELFF	TGCGCCAGCAGCGAGAGCGGGGGGTCGAACACCGGGGAGCTGTTTTTT
TRBV2	-	TRBJ2-1	TRBD2	CASRLLASSYNEQFF	TGTGCCAGCAGATTACTAGCGTCCTCCTACAATGAGCAGTTCTTC
TRBV19	-	TRBJ1-2	-	CASSIAAGNYGYTF	TGTGCCAGTAGTATAGCGGCGGGGAACTATGGCTACACCTTC
TRBV6-1	few	TRBJ1-5	TRBD1	CASRDPVTGGQPQHF	TGTGCCAGCAGGGACCCGGTGACAGGGGGACAGCCTCAGCATTTT
TRBV7-2	-	TRBJ2-7	TRBD2	CASSLVGSGRAGEQYF	TGTGCCAGCAGCTTAGTTGGTAGCGGGAGGGCCGGCGAGCAGTACTTC
TRBV7-2	-	TRBJ2-3	-	CASSLRADTQYF	TGTGCCAGCAGCTTAAGGGCAGATACGCAGTATTTT
TRBV5-4	-	TRBJ2-3	-	CASSLATSRSTDTQYF	TGTGCCAGCAGCTTGGCAACTAGCCGAAGCACAGATACGCAGTATTTT
TRBV7-2	-	TRBJ2-1	-	CASSPSLSSYNEQFF	TGTGCCAGCAGCCCCAGTTTGAGCTCCTACAATGAGCAGTTCTTC
TRBV6-6	-	TRBJ1-2	TRBD1	CASSRQGSTDYGYTF	TGTGCCAGCAGCAGACAGGGATCGACGGACTATGGCTACACCTTC
TRBV7-2	-	TRBJ2-1	-	CASSLRGAYNEQFF	TGTGCCAGCAGCTTACGGGGCGCCTACAATGAGCAGTTCTTC
TRBV6-6	-	TRBJ1-5	-	CASSPRPERPQHF	TGTGCCAGCAGTCCCAGGCCGGAACGGCCCCAGCATTTT
TRBV9	-	TRBJ2-2	TRBD2	CASSREGGGTGELFF	TGTGCCAGCAGCCGGGAGGGAGGGGGCACCGGGGAGCTGTTTTTT
TRBV11-2	-	TRBJ2-7	TRBD1	CASSSGQPYSYEQYF	TGTGCCAGCAGCTCGGGACAGCCCTACTCCTACGAGCAGTACTTC
TRBV28	-	TRBJ1-4	-	CASRDLQGDEKLFF	TGTGCCAGCAGGGACCTACAGGGAGATGAAAAACTGTTTTTT
TRBV7-2	-	TRBJ1-1	-	CASTPLAARTEAFF	TGTGCCAGCACCCCTTTGGCAGCCAGGACTGAAGCTTTCTTT
TRBV30	-	TRBJ1-3	-	CAWSVGGGGNTIYF	TGTGCCTGGAGTGTGGGGGGAGGAGGAAACACCATATATTTT
TRBV4-3	-	TRBJ2-5	TRBD2	CASSQGLLAGGTQETQYF	TGCGCCAGCAGCCAAGGACTACTAGCGGGAGGAACCCAAGAGACCCAGTACTTC